These T cell receptor beta chains were read from a single sample in a study of blood T cell repertoires in COVID-19. Only in-frame clones appear in the TCRdb table, and some are missing; sequencing was by immunoSEQ multiplex PCR. The sample includes approximately 290,000 clones, roughly nine tenths of them seen just once. Sequencing was carried out using peripheral blood. The receptor source for this set is a man younger than 35 with active or convalescent COVID-19. Each CDR3 is given with its conserved first and last residue. A D gene is named only where the DNA matches it firmly. Part of the rows lack a size; the others show once, few, many or a class for expanded clones.

>TRBJ1-2|.|TRBV7-3|.
CASSPRAGRSPGGYTF
TGTGCCAGCAGCCCCAGGGCAGGTAGGAGTCCCGGTGGCTACACCTTC
>TRBJ2-1|TRBD2|TRBV2|.
CATTKRGLVDEQFF
TGTGCCACGACCAAGCGGGGACTCGTAGATGAGCAGTTCTTC
>TRBJ1-3|.|TRBV10-3|.
CAISQVSGNTIYF
TGTGCCATCTCACAGGTCTCTGGAAACACCATATATTTT
>TRBJ1-1|.|TRBV19|.
CASTWSRNTEAFF
TGTGCCAGTACTTGGAGTCGGAACACTGAAGCTTTCTTT
>TRBJ2-2|.|TRBV7-8|.
CASSLVSGRELFF
TGTGCCAGCAGCTTAGTAAGCGGAAGGGAGCTGTTTTTT
>TRBJ2-7|.|TRBV6-1|.
CASSDLAAYEQYF
TGTGCCAGCAGTGACCTGGCTGCCTACGAGCAGTACTTC
>TRBJ2-3|.|TRBV29-1|.
CSATRGRGTTDTQYF
TGCAGCGCTACACGGGGGCGGGGGACCACAGATACGCAGTATTTT
>TRBJ1-3|.|TRBV7-8|.
CASSLRLSSGNTIYF
TGTGCCAGCAGCTTGAGGCTTTCCTCTGGAAACACCATATATTTT
>TRBJ2-1|.|TRBV3-1/TRBV3-2|.
CASSLRTNEQFF
TGTGCCAGCAGCCTCCGGACTAACGAGCAGTTCTTC
>TRBJ1-5|.|TRBV4-1|.
CASSLRMTATNQPQHF
TGCGCCAGCAGTCTAAGGATGACAGCAACTAATCAGCCCCAGCATTTT
>TRBJ1-2|.|TRBV10-2|.
CASRGGMVDPYGYTF
TGCGCCAGCAGGGGGGGGATGGTAGACCCCTATGGCTACACCTTC
>TRBJ2-7|.|TRBV6-5|.
CASSLSGRGSYEQYF
TGTGCCAGCAGTCTGTCGGGCAGGGGCTCCTACGAGCAGTACTTC
>TRBJ2-7|.|TRBV24-1|.
CATSDPGFHEQYF
TGTGCCACCAGTGACCCAGGGTTCCACGAGCAGTACTTC
>TRBJ1-1|.|TRBV19|.
CASSTEDKGGTEAFF
TGTGCCAGTAGTACCGAGGACAAGGGAGGGACTGAAGCTTTCTTT
>TRBJ2-3|.|TRBV19|.
CASRDLYTDTQYF
TGTGCCAGCCGGGACTTGTACACAGATACGCAGTATTTT
>TRBJ2-7|TRBD2|TRBV2|.
CASSGLGGRDEQYF
TGTGCCAGCAGTGGTCTCGGCGGGAGGGACGAGCAGTACTTC
>TRBJ2-7|.|TRBV7-9|.
CASSSAGYYEQYF
TGTGCCAGCAGCTCGGCGGGATACTACGAGCAGTACTTC
>TRBJ2-2|.|TRBV4-1|once
CASSRLVGAGELFF
TGCGCCAGCAGCCGACTAGTAGGCGCCGGGGAGCTGTTTTTT
>TRBJ1-1|.|TRBV4-1|.
CASSFRNTGENTEAFF
TGCGCCAGCAGCTTCCGAAACACGGGGGAGAACACTGAAGCTTTCTTT
>TRBJ1-6|TRBD1|TRBV7-6|.
CASSARQGGSNSPLHF
TGTGCCAGCAGCGCCCGACAGGGAGGTTCGAATTCACCCCTCCACTTT